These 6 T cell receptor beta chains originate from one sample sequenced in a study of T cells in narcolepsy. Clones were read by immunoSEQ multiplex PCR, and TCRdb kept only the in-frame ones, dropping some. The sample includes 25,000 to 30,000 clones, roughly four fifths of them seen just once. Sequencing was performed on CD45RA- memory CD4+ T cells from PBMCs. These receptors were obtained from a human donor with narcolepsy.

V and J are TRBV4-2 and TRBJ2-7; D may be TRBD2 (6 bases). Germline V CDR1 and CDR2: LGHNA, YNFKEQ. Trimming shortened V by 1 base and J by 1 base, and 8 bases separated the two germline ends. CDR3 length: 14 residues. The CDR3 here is CASSQGGGSYEQYF. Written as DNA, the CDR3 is TGTGCCAGCAGCCAAGGGGGAGGTTCCTACGAGCAGTACTTC.

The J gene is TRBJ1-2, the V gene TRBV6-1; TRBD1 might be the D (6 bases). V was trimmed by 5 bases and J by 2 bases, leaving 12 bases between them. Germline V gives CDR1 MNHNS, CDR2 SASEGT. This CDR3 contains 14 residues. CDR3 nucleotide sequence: TGTGCCAGCAGTCCCCCAGACAGGAACTATGGCTACACCTTC. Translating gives CASSPPDRNYGYTF.

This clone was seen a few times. As DNA, the CDR3 is TGTGCCAGCAGCTTGAGGACAGCCGGGGAGCTGTTTTTT. It codes for CASSLRTAGELFF. This chain links TRBV11-3 with TRBJ2-2; possibly TRBD1 for D (6 bases). CDR1 SGHNT and CDR2 YENEEA come from the germline V gene. The CDR3 loop spans 13 amino acids. The V end lost 3 bases, the J end lost 6 bases, and 8 bases lay between the germline ends. Looking up the rest from reference TRBV11-3 and TRBJ2-2 gives the full variable domain: EAGVVQSPRYKIIEKKQPVAFWCNPISGHNTLYWYLQNLGQGPELLIRYENEEAVDDSQLPKDRFSAERLKGVDSTLKIQPAELGDSAVYLCASSLRTAGELFFGEGSRLTVL.

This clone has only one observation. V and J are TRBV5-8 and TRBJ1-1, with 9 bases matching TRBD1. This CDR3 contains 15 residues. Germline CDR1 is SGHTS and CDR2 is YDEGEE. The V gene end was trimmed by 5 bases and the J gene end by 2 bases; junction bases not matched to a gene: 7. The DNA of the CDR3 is TGTGCCAGCAGGATTACAGGGGGCGGAAACACTGAAGCTTTCTTT. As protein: CASRITGGGNTEAFF.

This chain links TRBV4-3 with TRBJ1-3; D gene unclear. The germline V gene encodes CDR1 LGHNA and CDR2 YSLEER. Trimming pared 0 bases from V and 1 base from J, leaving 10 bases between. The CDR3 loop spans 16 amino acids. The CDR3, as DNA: TGCGCCAGCAGCCAAGATTCACCCGCATCTGGAAACACCATATATTTT. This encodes CASSQDSPASGNTIYF.

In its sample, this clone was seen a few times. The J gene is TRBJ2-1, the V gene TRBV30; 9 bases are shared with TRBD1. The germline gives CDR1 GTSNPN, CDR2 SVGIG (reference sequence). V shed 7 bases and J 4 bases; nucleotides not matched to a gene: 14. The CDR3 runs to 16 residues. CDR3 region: CALGQGRGFRYNEQFF. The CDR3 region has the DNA TGTGCCTTAGGACAGGGGCGGGGGTTTAGGTACAATGAGCAGTTCTTC.